Each of the 30 T cell receptor beta chains below was sequenced from the same sample in a study of T-cell memory formation after mild COVID-19. TCRdb called the 5' RACE reads again in MiXCR, with one record for every CDR3 protein. The sample lists 350,000 to 450,000 distinct CDR3 sequences; around 24% were seen once. Sequences were obtained from PBMCs or a T cell subset sorted from them (not recorded which). Source of these receptors: an adult woman who had mild COVID-19 (a few samples of this study predate the infection). Cell type and time point are not known.

This clonotype occurred a few times. The V gene is TRBV24-1, the J gene TRBJ2-1, with TRBD2 matching over 10 bases. The trim removed 1 base at V and 7 bases at J, leaving 9 bases unmatched. Germline CDR1 and CDR2: KGHDR and SFDVKD. This CDR3 comprises 17 residues. CDR3 nucleotides: TGTGCCACCAGTGATTTCGCCGGGACTAGCGCGGGTAATGAGCAGTTCTTC. Translated: CATSDFAGTSAGNEQFF.

The V gene is TRBV9, the J gene TRBJ2-3; unclear D gene. Germline values: CDR1 SGDLS, CDR2 YYNGEE. The CDR3 is made up of 14 amino acids. Trimming pared 0 bases from V and 2 bases from J, leaving 7 bases between. The CDR3 DNA reads TGTGCCAGCAGCGTAGACGGAGACACAGATACGCAGTATTTT. This encodes CASSVDGDTDTQYF.

V and J are TRBV29-1 and TRBJ2-7; D could derive from TRBD1 or TRBD2 (5 bases each). V was cut by 2 bases and J by 2 bases, with 16 bases left in between. Germline CDR1 reads SQVTM; CDR2 reads ANQGSEA. This CDR3 region has 15 residues. The chain's CDR3 is CSVETWGNGAYEQYF. CDR3 nucleotides: TGCAGCGTTGAAACTTGGGGGAACGGAGCCTACGAGCAGTACTTC.

V gene TRBV5-1 combines with J gene TRBJ1-2, with a possible D match to TRBD1 (6 bases). The germline V gene encodes CDR1 SGHRS and CDR2 YFSETQ. Trimming took off 4 bases at V and 8 bases at J, with 18 bases between the two ends. The CDR3 spans 14 residues. For the CDR3, the DNA is TGCGCCAGCAGCGGGGGCAGGGAAATCGGCGGCTACACCTTC. It encodes CASSGGREIGGYTF.

This clonotype was seen a few times. V and J are TRBV6-1 and TRBJ1-2, with a weak D call TRBD1 (5 bases). This CDR3 is built from 13 residues. V was trimmed by 1 base and J by 3 bases, leaving 6 bases between them. Per germline, CDR1 MNHNS and CDR2 SASEGT. CDR3 sequence reads: CASSEGQYYGYTF. The CDR3 bases are TGTGCCAGCAGTGAAGGACAGTACTATGGCTACACCTTC.

The rearrangement uses TRBV7-9 and TRBJ2-2; D gene ambiguous. The CDR3 sequence is 12 residues long. With 3 bases removed from V and 6 bases from J, the gap between germline ends came to 5 bases. CDR1 is SEHNR, CDR2 FQNEAQ, per germline (reference sequence). The CDR3, as DNA: TGTGCCAGCAGCTTTCAGCCCGGGGAGCTGTTTTTT. Residues: CASSFQPGELFF.

The CDR3 is CSVWTGGGTNYGYTF. DNA of the CDR3: TGCAGCGTGTGGACAGGGGGTGGCACTAACTATGGCTACACCTTC. J is TRBJ1-2 and V is TRBV29-1, with 10 bases lining up with TRBD1. This CDR3 comprises 15 residues. Germline V gives CDR1 SQVTM, CDR2 ANQGSEA. Losses at the gene ends were 6 bases for V and 0 bases for J; bases not matched to a gene: 7.

V gene TRBV15 combines with J gene TRBJ1-3; no clear D gene. CDR1 and CDR2 from the germline V gene are LNHNV and YYDKDF (reference sequence). V shed 0 bases and J shed 0 bases, with 6 bases lying between them. The CDR3 spans 15 residues. In DNA, the CDR3 is TGTGCCACCAGCAGAGACGTATCCTCTGGAAACACCATATATTTT. It yields the protein CATSRDVSSGNTIYF.

The gene calls are TRBV18 and TRBJ2-5; D unresolved. V lost 0 bases and J 5 bases, leaving 16 bases between the germline ends. There are 16 residues in the CDR3. Germline CDR1 KGHSH, CDR2 LQKENI. CDR3 coding DNA: TGTGCCAGCTCACCACCGGTTTTAAGGTCTGGGGAGACCCAGTACTTC. Residues: CASSPPVLRSGETQYF.

The chain links TRBV24-1 to TRBJ2-2, with D uncertain. The CDR3 length is 15 residues. V shed 5 bases and J shed 5 bases, with 14 bases lying between them. CDR1 and CDR2 from the germline V gene are KGHDR and SFDVKD. CDR3 sequence: CATSVPPPGTGELFF. The DNA for the CDR3 is TGTGCCACCAGTGTCCCTCCGCCCGGGACCGGGGAGCTGTTTTTT.

This chain connects TRBV2 to TRBJ2-2; a weak D match, TRBD2 (6 bases). Trimming left V 7 bases short and J 6 bases short, with 15 bases between. Germline V lookup: CDR1 SNHLY, CDR2 FYNNEI. There are 14 residues in the CDR3. The CDR3 region has the DNA TGTGCCAGCAAGTCCCTAGCGAGTGCCGGGGAGCTGTTTTTT. This sequence encodes CASKSLASAGELFF.

The sample holds a few counts of this clonotype. V gene TRBV7-8 combines with J gene TRBJ2-1; perhaps TRBD2 as D (6 bases). The CDR3 has 15 amino acids. The germline gives CDR1 SGHVS, CDR2 FQNEAQ. The germline V and J ends were trimmed by 5 bases and 3 bases, with 14 bases remaining between them. The CDR3 is CASSHSGVGYNEQFF. The CDR3 bases are TGTGCCAGCAGCCATAGCGGAGTTGGCTACAATGAGCAGTTCTTC.

This clonotype was observed a few times. This rearrangement joins TRBV7-8 to TRBJ2-5, with TRBD2 identical over 13 bases. The V segment lost 5 bases and the J segment 1 base; nucleotides outside the gene matches: 7. Germline values: CDR1 SGHVS, CDR2 FQNEAQ. The CDR3 contains 17 residues. The CDR3 coding sequence is TGTGCCAGCAGCGAGAGACTAGCGGGAGGACTCCAAGAGACCCAGTACTTC. Encoded protein: CASSERLAGGLQETQYF. Complete variable domain (other parts from reference TRBV7-8 and TRBJ2-5): GAGVSQSPRYKVAKRGQDVALRCDPISGHVSLFWYQQALGQGPEFLTYFQNEAQLDKSGLPSDRFFAERPEGSVSTLKIQRTQQEDSAVYLCASSERLAGGLQETQYFGPGTRLLVL.

The chain carries TRBV20-1 and TRBJ1-1; D perhaps matches TRBD1 (6 bases). CDR1 is DFQATT, CDR2 SNEGSKA, per germline (reference sequence). V lost 5 bases and J 3 bases, leaving 16 bases between the germline ends. CDR3 length: 14 residues. This chain's CDR3 is CSASTGRRDTEAFF. In nucleotides, the CDR3 is TGCAGTGCTTCAACAGGGAGACGAGACACTGAAGCTTTCTTT.

CDR3 in amino acids: CASSPCGLVKETQYF. The CDR3 nucleotides read TGCGCCAGCAGTCCCTGTGGGCTCGTCAAAGAGACCCAGTACTTC. V and J are TRBV23-1 and TRBJ2-5, with no clear D. TRBV23-1 is filed as an ORF, its function uncertain. The CDR3 has 15 residues. V lost 4 bases and J 3 bases, leaving 15 bases between the germline ends.

CDR3 loop: CATSLSVSGNTIYF. The CDR3 DNA is TGTGCCACCTCCCTCTCCGTCTCTGGAAACACCATATATTTT. The rearrangement links TRBV11-2 to TRBJ1-3; D remains ambiguous. The CDR3 spans 14 residues. Germline V CDR1 and CDR2: SGHAT, FQNNGV. V was shortened by 10 bases and J by 0 bases, with 13 bases between the two germline ends.

The gene calls are TRBV5-5 and TRBJ2-7, with D perhaps given as TRBD1 or TRBD2 (5 bases each). Per germline, CDR1 SGHKS and CDR2 YYEKEE (reference sequence). The CDR3 contains 16 residues. V was shortened by 3 bases and J by 2 bases, with 18 bases between the two germline ends. Here the CDR3 reads CASSSPAGTLTYEQYF. The DNA of the CDR3 is TGTGCCAGCAGCTCTCCTGCCGGGACGTTGACCTACGAGCAGTACTTC.

The chain couples TRBV20-1 to TRBJ1-5, with TRBD1 identical over 9 bases. Germline V CDR1 and CDR2: DFQATT, SNEGSKA (reference sequence). The CDR3 totals 13 residues. Trimming at V came to 2 bases and at J to 5 bases, leaving 1 base not matched to a gene. CDR3 sequence: CSARTGGYQPQHF. The CDR3 DNA reads TGCAGTGCTAGAACAGGGGGCTATCAGCCCCAGCATTTT.

The V and J genes are TRBV19 and TRBJ1-6; 12 bases fit TRBD1. The CDR3 runs to 17 residues. CDR1 and CDR2 (germline): LNHDA, SQIVND (reference sequence). The trim removed 6 bases at V and 10 bases at J, leaving 13 bases unmatched. This CDR3 is CASRDPGTGGAGSPLHF. The CDR3 DNA follows: TGTGCCAGTAGAGATCCCGGGACAGGGGGCGCAGGATCACCCCTCCACTTT.

This clonotype was detected many times. At one end, the junction sequence differs from germline, possibly due to a read error. V usage is TRBV7-9 and J usage is TRBJ2-7; maybe TRBD2 (6 bases). The germline V gene encodes CDR1 SEHNR and CDR2 FQNEAQ (reference sequence). The CDR3 extends over 14 amino acids. The chain's CDR3 is CASSLAEGSYEQYF. CDR3 nucleotides: TGTGCCAGCAGTTTAGCGGAGGGGTCCTACGAGCAGTACTTC.

This clonotype occurred a few times. The V gene is TRBV6-5, the J gene TRBJ2-7; 9 bases align to TRBD1. Trimming removed 10 bases from V and 3 bases from J; junction bases left unmatched: 10. From germline, CDR1 is MNHEY and CDR2 SVGAGI. This CDR3 comprises 14 residues. The CDR3 spells CATNSGTGYYEQYF. CDR3 DNA sequence: TGTGCCACGAACTCCGGGACAGGGTACTACGAGCAGTACTTC.

The chain is built from TRBV6-2 or TRBV6-3 and TRBJ2-7; 14 nucleotides align to TRBD2. The J segment lost 3 bases and the V segment lost 4 bases, leaving 11 bases of the junction unmatched. The CDR3 is made up of 18 amino acids. Germline CDR1 reads MNHEY; CDR2 reads SVGEGT. CDR3 DNA: TGTGCCAGCAGTTCCTTAGGACTAGCGGGAGGTCCTGACTACGAGCAGTACTTC. It yields the protein CASSSLGLAGGPDYEQYF.

The chain joins TRBV6-6 to TRBJ2-3, with D possibly TRBD2 on 5 matching bases. V was pared by 2 bases and J by 3 bases, with 9 bases between. The CDR3 sequence is 14 residues long. Germline-derived CDR1 and CDR2 are MNHNY and SVGAGI (reference sequence). CDR3 region: CASSYVRETDTQYF. The CDR3 nucleotides read TGTGCCAGCAGTTACGTGAGGGAGACAGATACGCAGTATTTT.

This clonotype showed up just a few times. The chain carries TRBV27 and TRBJ2-7; 9 nucleotides align to TRBD1. J lost 1 base, V lost 8 bases, and 6 bases had no gene match. The germline V gene has CDR1 MNHEY and CDR2 SMNVEV (reference sequence). The length of the CDR3 is 14 residues. The CDR3 DNA reads TGTGCCAGCGGAAACAGGGGGCTATCCTACGAGCAGTACTTC. Translated: CASGNRGLSYEQYF.

This clonotype was counted between two and nine times. The rearrangement links TRBV7-8 to TRBJ1-1, with D perhaps TRBD1 (6 bases). CDR3 length equals 14 residues. The germline V and J ends were trimmed by 5 bases and 8 bases, with 18 bases remaining between them. CDR1 SGHVS and CDR2 FQNEAQ come from the germline V gene. The CDR3 sequence: CASSRDGGRREAFF. In DNA, the CDR3 is TGTGCCAGCAGCAGAGATGGGGGGCGCAGGGAAGCTTTCTTT. The full variable domain, its missing parts supplied by reference TRBV7-8 and TRBJ1-1, is GAGVSQSPRYKVAKRGQDVALRCDPISGHVSLFWYQQALGQGPEFLTYFQNEAQLDKSGLPSDRFFAERPEGSVSTLKIQRTQQEDSAVYLCASSRDGGRREAFFGQGTRLTVV.

The sample holds a few counts of this clonotype. J is TRBJ1-5 and V is TRBV3-1; tentatively, D is TRBD1 (5 bases). The germline CDR1 and CDR2 sequences are LGHDT and YNNKEL (reference sequence). This CDR3 is 23 amino acids long. V lost 1 base, J lost 2 bases, and 33 bases lay in between. CDR3 DNA sequence: TGTGCCAGCAGCCAAGGGGCCTCTGGGCCGACCTTGGGGGGACCTAAACGCAATCAGCCCCAGCATTTT. Its protein is CASSQGASGPTLGGPKRNQPQHF.

The rearrangement joins TRBV9 to TRBJ2-7; 11 positions match TRBD2. CDR3 length equals 15 residues. V dropped 4 bases and J dropped 4; count of bases not matched to a gene: 7. CDR1 SGDLS and CDR2 YYNGEE come from the germline V gene. The CDR3 region is CASSITSGGSYEQYF. The CDR3 DNA follows: TGTGCCAGCAGCATCACTAGCGGGGGATCTTACGAGCAGTACTTC. The variable domain in full, completed from reference TRBV9 and TRBJ2-7, reads DSGVTQTPKHLITATGQRVTLRCSPRSGDLSVYWYQQSLDQGLQFLIQYYNGEERAKGNILERFSAQQFPDLHSELNLSSLELGDSALYFCASSITSGGSYEQYFGPGTRLTVT.

This clonotype was observed a handful of times. This sequence joins TRBV12-3 or TRBV12-4 and TRBJ2-3, with a possible D match to TRBD2 (6 bases). With 3 bases removed from V and 10 bases from J, the gap between germline ends came to 23 bases. The CDR3 consists of 16 residues. CDR3 loop: CASSFDLGAGGSSQYF. CDR3 sequence (DNA): TGTGCCAGCAGTTTCGACCTAGGGGCCGGGGGATCATCGCAGTATTTT.

The chain couples TRBV7-9 to TRBJ1-5, with a tentative D call TRBD1 (5 bases). Deletions cut 0 bases from V and 2 bases from J, with 5 bases between. The CDR3 has 14 residues. Per germline, CDR1 SEHNR and CDR2 FQNEAQ (reference sequence). For the CDR3, the DNA is TGTGCCAGCAGCTTAGCGACAGGCAATCAGCCCCAGCATTTT. Amino acid sequence: CASSLATGNQPQHF.

This chain links TRBV4-1 with TRBJ2-5; 10 bases map to TRBD1. This CDR3 comprises 16 residues. Germline-derived CDR1 and CDR2 are MGHRA and YSYEKL. With V trimmed by 8 bases and J by 6 bases, 15 bases remained unmatched. For the CDR3, the DNA is TGCGCCAGCCAAGCCAAGAACGGACAGGGGGAGCAGACCCAGTACTTC. It encodes CASQAKNGQGEQTQYF.